These T cell receptor beta chains were read from a single sample in a study of vaccination and CD4 T cells after COVID-19. Antigens of these TCRs are unknown. TCRdb reprocessed the PCR reads with MiXCR, giving one entry per CDR3 protein. The sample lists more than 20,000 distinct CDR3 sequences; approximately 50% were seen once. Sequenced material: CD4+ T cells from blood, cultured in vitro. The receptors derive from a human donor who had recovered from COVID-19. Both conserved end residues are part of each CDR3. A D gene is named only where the DNA matches it firmly. Not every row has a clone size; where given, it reads once, few, many or a size class.

.	TRBV28	TRBD1	TRBJ2-7	16	TGTGCCAGCAGTTCTCCCCCCGGGACAGGGGGTAACGAGCAGTACTTC	CASSSPPGTGGNEQYF
few	TRBV11-2	.	TRBJ1-5	13	TGTGCCAGCAGCTACTCCCTCGCGGAGCCCCAGCATTTT	CASSYSLAEPQHF
.	TRBV20-1	TRBD2	TRBJ2-7	15	TGCAGTGCTGGAACTACTAGCGGGAGTCCCTACGAGCAGTACTTC	CSAGTTSGSPYEQYF
.	TRBV7-2	.	TRBJ2-2	15	TGTGCCAGCAGCTTAAGTCAGGCGAACACCGGGGAGCTGTTTTTT	CASSLSQANTGELFF
.	TRBV20-1	.	TRBJ2-5	13	TGCAGTGCCCCCAGCGGCATCCAAGAGACCCAGTACTTC	CSAPSGIQETQYF
.	TRBV6-2/TRBV6-3	.	TRBJ1-5	13	TGTGCCAGCAGTTACGGACCAGGCCAGCCCCAGCATTTT	CASSYGPGQPQHF
few	TRBV19	.	TRBJ1-1	14	TGTGCCAGTAGTATCTTAGGGATGAACACTGAAGCTTTCTTT	CASSILGMNTEAFF
.	TRBV4-1	.	TRBJ1-2	12	TGCGCCAGCAGCCAACCCCCCTTTGGCTACACCTTC	CASSQPPFGYTF
few	TRBV12-3/TRBV12-4	TRBD1	TRBJ1-1	14	TGTGCCAGCAGCTCCCGGGACAGAGGCACTGAAGCTTTCTTT	CASSSRDRGTEAFF
few	TRBV20-1	.	TRBJ1-2	12	TGCAGTGCTAGGTCGGACAACTATGGCTACACCTTC	CSARSDNYGYTF
.	TRBV6-2/TRBV6-3	.	TRBJ1-3	11	TGTGCCAGCAGTTTTGGAAACACCATATATTTT	CASSFGNTIYF
few	TRBV6-2/TRBV6-3	.	TRBJ1-5	14	TGTGCCAGCTCCGCGTGGGGGTCAAGGCAGCCCCAGCATTTT	CASSAWGSRQPQHF
.	TRBV7-2	TRBD2	TRBJ2-3	16	TGTGCCAGCAGCCCGGGACTAGCGGGGGGCACAGATACGCAGTATTTT	CASSPGLAGGTDTQYF
few	TRBV6-1	.	TRBJ1-1	11	TGTGCCAGCACCTTTCGGGGAAGAGCTTTCTTT	CASTFRGRAFF
.	TRBV2	TRBD1	TRBJ2-7	14	TGTGCCAGCAGTGAAAACAGGGGACACTACGAGCAGTACTTC	CASSENRGHYEQYF
.	TRBV2	TRBD2	TRBJ2-5	13	TGTGCCAGCGAAGGCGGGGGGCAAGAGACCCAGTACTTC	CASEGGGQETQYF
few	TRBV7-8	.	TRBJ1-2	12	TGTGCCAGCAGCTCCTGGACCTATGGCTACACCTTC	CASSSWTYGYTF
.	TRBV11-2	.	TRBJ2-7	12	TGTGCCAGCAGCGTCGACAGGACCGAGCAGTACTTC	CASSVDRTEQYF
.	TRBV7-3	TRBD2	TRBJ2-1	15	TGTGCCAGCAGCTTACTAGCGGACGCCTACAATGAGCAGTTCTTC	CASSLLADAYNEQFF
.	TRBV7-9	.	TRBJ1-2	14	TGTGCCAGCAGCTCAAGGGGGACTAACTATGGCTACACCTTC	CASSSRGTNYGYTF
once	TRBV7-2	.	TRBJ1-3	13	TGTGCCAGCAGCTTAGGTCTGGGAAACACCATATATTTT	CASSLGLGNTIYF
.	TRBV20-1	.	TRBJ2-1	12	TGCAGTGCTAGTGAGCCGTACAATGAGCAGTTCTTC	CSASEPYNEQFF
.	TRBV20-1	TRBD1	TRBJ1-1	14	TGCAGTGCCGGCGGGGACAGGGGTATAACTGAAGCTTTCTTT	CSAGGDRGITEAFF
once	TRBV28	TRBD1	TRBJ2-3	16	TGTGCCAGCCGAAAGGGGGCGGATCTAATGGGAGATGCGCAGTATTTT	CASRKGADLMGDAQYF
.	TRBV10-1	.	TRBJ1-2	12	TGCGCCAGCAGTGAGGGGGGCGACCCCTACACCTTC	CASSEGGDPYTF
.	TRBV18	TRBD1	TRBJ1-2	13	TGTGCCAGCTCCGACCAGGGGGACTATGGCTACACCTTC	CASSDQGDYGYTF
.	TRBV21-1	.	TRBJ1-2	15	TGTGCCAGCAGCAAAGTAGGAGGGCCCAACTATGGCTACACCTTC	CASSKVGGPNYGYTF
once	TRBV5-1	.	TRBJ2-5	15	TGCGCCAGCAGCTTCTCCGGGACCCAGGGAGAGACCCAGTACTTC	CASSFSGTQGETQYF
.	TRBV6-1	TRBD1	TRBJ1-3	15	TGTGCCAGCAGAACAGGGGATGGCTCTGGAAACACCATATATTTT	CASRTGDGSGNTIYF
.	TRBV7-2	TRBD2	TRBJ2-5	14	TGTGCCAGCAGCCGTAGCGGGAGCAAAGAGACCCAGTACTTC	CASSRSGSKETQYF
.	TRBV12-3/TRBV12-4	.	TRBJ1-5	13	TGTGCCAGCAGTTTAACAGGGTTTCAGCCCCAGCATTTT	CASSLTGFQPQHF
few	TRBV11-3	.	TRBJ1-1	15	TGTGCCAGCAGCTTAGGAGGCCCATGGGACACTGAAGCTTTCTTT	CASSLGGPWDTEAFF
.	TRBV6-1	TRBD1	TRBJ2-7	14	TGTGCCAGCACCGAGGGGGCTACCAACTACGAGCAGTACTTC	CASTEGATNYEQYF
.	TRBV19	.	TRBJ1-2	14	TGTGCCAGTAGCCCCGGGAGCAGCCACTATGGCTACACCTTC	CASSPGSSHYGYTF
.	TRBV19	TRBD2	TRBJ2-1	12	TGTGCCAGTAGTCCTCGGGAGGGTGAGCAGTTCTTC	CASSPREGEQFF
medium-sized	TRBV6-1	TRBD1	TRBJ2-2	15	TGTGCCAGCAGTGATTGGGCAGGGGGAGCCGGGGAGCTGTTTTTT	CASSDWAGGAGELFF
few	TRBV20-1	TRBD1	TRBJ2-5	14	TGCAGCGCTCCTGGGGACAGGGGCGGGGAGACCCAGTACTTC	CSAPGDRGGETQYF
once	TRBV20-1	TRBD2	TRBJ2-3	15	TGCAGTGCCCGGGGGTCTAGCGGGAGGCTAAATACGCAGTATTTT	CSARGSSGRLNTQYF
few	TRBV7-2	.	TRBJ2-7	15	TGTGCCAGCAGCTTAAATGGGGCTACCAGTAACGAGCAGTACTTC	CASSLNGATSNEQYF
.	TRBV12-3/TRBV12-4	.	TRBJ1-5	13	TGTGCCAGCAGTGGCCCGAGCAATCAGCCCCAGCATTTT	CASSGPSNQPQHF
.	TRBV29-1	TRBD2	TRBJ2-3	17	TGCAGCGTTGGAATGGGCCCAGCGGGAGGGCGCACAGATACGCAGTATTTT	CSVGMGPAGGRTDTQYF
few	TRBV20-1	TRBD1	TRBJ1-6	14	TGCAGTGCTTTGGGACAGGGGGGGAATTCACCCCTCCACTTT	CSALGQGGNSPLHF
once	TRBV30	.	TRBJ2-3	13	TGTGCCTGGAGCCGGACGGGAGCAGATACGCAGTATTTT	CAWSRTGADTQYF
.	TRBV30	.	TRBJ2-7	14	TGTGCCTGGAGTGTGGGAGGAACCTCCTACGAGCAGTACTTC	CAWSVGGTSYEQYF
few	TRBV20-1	.	TRBJ1-1	14	TGCAGTGCTAACCTGGACCCCACTTACACTGAAGCTTTCTTT	CSANLDPTYTEAFF
few	TRBV29-1	.	TRBJ2-7	12	TGCAGCGCAGGGCAAGTTTACTACGAGCAGTACTTC	CSAGQVYYEQYF
few	TRBV11-2	TRBD1	TRBJ1-6	16	TGTGCCAGCAGCCCGGACAGGGGCAGGTATAATTCACCCCTCCACTTT	CASSPDRGRYNSPLHF
.	TRBV6-2/TRBV6-3	.	TRBJ1-5	12	TGTGCCAGTTCCTCGGGTTATCAGCCCCAGCATTTT	CASSSGYQPQHF
.	TRBV10-3	TRBD2	TRBJ2-2	16	TGTGCCATCAGCAGGGACGGCGGCGGGAGTACCGGGGAGCTGTTTTTT	CAISRDGGGSTGELFF